This T cell receptor (beta chain) was obtained from a study of TIL therapy for anti-PD-1-resistant metastatic lung cancer. Across the whole study: Median tumor PD-L1 proportion score was roughly 5.9%. Tumors carried a median 1.5 non-synonymous mutations per megabase.

V lost 4 bases, J lost 6 bases, and 6 bases stayed unmatched. Germline loops: CDR1 LNHDA, CDR2 SQIVND (reference sequence). The CDR3 contains 15 residues. This was the immunoSEQ v3 assay. Libraries were sequenced to around 2 million read pairs (survey) or roughly 4.5-6.5 million (deep). Using immunoSEQ multiplex PCR, the repertoire was profiled, and TCRdb retains in-frame clones only, with some absent. The sample contains tens of thousands of clones, less than 85% of which appear only once. Time point: pre-treatment sample, taken before nivolumab and TIL therapy. Stage 4 NSCLC adults joined between October 2017 and 2020.

The receptor was derived from a person aged 25-80 years with non-small cell lung cancer. The V gene is TRBV19, the J gene TRBJ2-2; 9 bases agree with TRBD1. Material: blood, obtained at baseline. The CDR3 here is CASSNQQGAAGELFF. In nucleotides, the CDR3 is TGTGCCAGTAGTAATCAACAGGGGGCCGCCGGGGAGCTGTTTTTT.